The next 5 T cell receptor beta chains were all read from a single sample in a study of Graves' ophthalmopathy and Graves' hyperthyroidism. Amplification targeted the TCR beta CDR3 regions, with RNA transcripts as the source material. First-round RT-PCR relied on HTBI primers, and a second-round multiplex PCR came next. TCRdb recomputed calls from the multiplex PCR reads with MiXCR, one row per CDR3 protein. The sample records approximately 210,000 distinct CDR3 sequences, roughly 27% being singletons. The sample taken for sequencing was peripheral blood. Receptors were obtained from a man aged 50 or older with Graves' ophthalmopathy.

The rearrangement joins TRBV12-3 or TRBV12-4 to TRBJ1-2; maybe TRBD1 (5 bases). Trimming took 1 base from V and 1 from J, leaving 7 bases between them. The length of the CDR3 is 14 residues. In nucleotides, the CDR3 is TGTGCCAGCAGTTTAGGGACAAATAACTATGGCTACACCTTC. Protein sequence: CASSLGTNNYGYTF.

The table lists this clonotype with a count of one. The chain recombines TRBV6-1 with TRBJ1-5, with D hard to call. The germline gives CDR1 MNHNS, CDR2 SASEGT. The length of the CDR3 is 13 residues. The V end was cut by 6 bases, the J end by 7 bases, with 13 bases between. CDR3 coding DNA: TGTGCCAGCAGGGGCAGCCGCAGCCAGCCCCAGCATTTT. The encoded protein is CASRGSRSQPQHF.

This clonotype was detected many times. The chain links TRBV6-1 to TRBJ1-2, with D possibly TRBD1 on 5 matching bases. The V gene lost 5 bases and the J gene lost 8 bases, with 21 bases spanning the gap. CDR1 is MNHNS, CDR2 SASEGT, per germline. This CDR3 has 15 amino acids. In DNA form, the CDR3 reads TGTGCCAGCAGTAAGACCGGGACCCCGACGGAAGGCTACACCTTC. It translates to CASSKTGTPTEGYTF.

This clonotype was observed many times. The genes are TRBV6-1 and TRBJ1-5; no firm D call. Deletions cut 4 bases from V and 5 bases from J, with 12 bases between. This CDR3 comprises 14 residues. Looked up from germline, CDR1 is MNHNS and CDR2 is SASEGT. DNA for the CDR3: TGTGCCAGCAGTGGGGGAGCTGGCGATCAGCCCCAGCATTTT. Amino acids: CASSGGAGDQPQHF.

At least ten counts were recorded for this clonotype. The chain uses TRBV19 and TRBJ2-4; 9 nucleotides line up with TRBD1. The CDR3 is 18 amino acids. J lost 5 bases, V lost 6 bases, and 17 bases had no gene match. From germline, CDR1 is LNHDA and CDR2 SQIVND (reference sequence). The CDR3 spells CASRSFRQGESSQNIQYF. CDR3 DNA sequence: TGTGCCAGTAGAAGCTTCAGACAGGGGGAGTCCTCCCAAAACATTCAGTACTTC.